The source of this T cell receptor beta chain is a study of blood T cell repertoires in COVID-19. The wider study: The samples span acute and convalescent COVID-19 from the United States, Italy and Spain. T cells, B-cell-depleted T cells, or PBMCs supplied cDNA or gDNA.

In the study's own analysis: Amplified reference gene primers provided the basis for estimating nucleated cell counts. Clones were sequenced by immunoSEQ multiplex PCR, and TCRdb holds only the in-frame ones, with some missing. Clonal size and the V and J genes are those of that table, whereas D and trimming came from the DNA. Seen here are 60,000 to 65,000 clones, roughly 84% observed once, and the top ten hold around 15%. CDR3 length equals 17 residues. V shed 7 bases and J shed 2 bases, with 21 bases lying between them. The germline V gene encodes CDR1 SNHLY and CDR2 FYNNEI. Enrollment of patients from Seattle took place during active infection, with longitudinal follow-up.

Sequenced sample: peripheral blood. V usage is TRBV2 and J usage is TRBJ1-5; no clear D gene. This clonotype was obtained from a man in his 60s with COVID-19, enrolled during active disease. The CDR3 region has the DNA TGTGCCAGCAAGCGGGATAATTCTGTCGGAGGCAATCAGCCCCAGCATTTT. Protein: CASKRDNSVGGNQPQHF.